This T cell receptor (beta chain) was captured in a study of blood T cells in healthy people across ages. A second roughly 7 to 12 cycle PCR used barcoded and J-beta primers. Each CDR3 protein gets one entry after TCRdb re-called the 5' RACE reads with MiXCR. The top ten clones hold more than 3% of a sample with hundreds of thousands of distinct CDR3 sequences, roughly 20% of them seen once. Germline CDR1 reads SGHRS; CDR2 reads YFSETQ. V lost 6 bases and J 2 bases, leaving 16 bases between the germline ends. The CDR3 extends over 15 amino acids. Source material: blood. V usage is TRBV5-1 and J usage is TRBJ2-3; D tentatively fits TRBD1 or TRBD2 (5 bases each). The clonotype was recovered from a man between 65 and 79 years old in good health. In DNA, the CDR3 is TGCGCCAGCACCAGGAATCCCGGGACCACAGATACGCAGTATTTT. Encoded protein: CASTRNPGTTDTQYF.